These T cell receptor beta chains were read from a single sample in a study of spatial heterogeneity in lung cancer. TCRdb passed the 5' RACE reads through MiXCR, listing each CDR3 protein once. The top ten clones hold roughly 7% of a sample with roughly 79,000 distinct CDR3 sequences, roughly 8% of them seen once. The sequencing here drew on PBMCs, taken at surgery. These receptors originate from a male donor with early-stage non-small cell lung cancer. The CDR3 runs from the conserved cysteine through the conserved F or W. D genes are given only for firm matches.

TRBJ1-5,TRBV20-1,.,CSARDNRDSNQPQHF
TRBJ2-3,TRBV20-1,TRBD1,CSARGLTGIDTQYF
TRBJ1-1,TRBV12-3/TRBV12-4,.,CASSLRADTEAFF
TRBJ1-2,TRBV7-2,TRBD1,CASSLRQGSIDGYTF
TRBJ2-1,TRBV9,TRBD2,CASSVGGLANNEQFF
TRBJ2-7,TRBV5-6,TRBD2,CASSFRTSGRTYEQYF
TRBJ2-1,TRBV10-3,TRBD2,CAISPGLAGSSSYNEQFF
TRBJ2-1,TRBV19,.,CASSIGVLEHNEQFF
TRBJ2-2,TRBV5-1,.,CASHERGGDNTGELFF
TRBJ1-2,TRBV6-2/TRBV6-3,TRBD1,CASKIFRGQNYGYTF